These 14 T cell receptor beta chains were all obtained from the same sample, sequenced in a study of blood T cells in healthy people across ages. Through a sample-barcoded 5' primer and a J-beta primer mix, a second PCR was run for about 7 to 12 cycles. TCRdb reanalysed the 5' RACE reads using MiXCR and keeps one entry per CDR3 protein. The sample contains 1,500,000 or so distinct CDR3 sequences, roughly 59% of which appear only once. Input material: blood. Receptor source: a young man in good health.

This CDR3 is CASSLGTDSGYTF. The CDR3 DNA is TGTGCCAGCAGTCTCGGGACCGATTCTGGCTACACCTTC. The chain has TRBV27 and TRBJ1-2; weak D call: TRBD1 (5 bases). Per germline, CDR1 MNHEY and CDR2 SMNVEV (reference sequence). This CDR3 region has 13 residues. V lost 5 bases and J 7 bases, leaving 14 bases between the germline ends.

V usage is TRBV29-1 and J usage is TRBJ2-3; D is unclear. Trimming pared 1 base from V and 6 bases from J, leaving 11 bases between. CDR3 length: 13 residues. Germline CDR1 SQVTM, CDR2 ANQGSEA. Written as DNA, the CDR3 is TGCAGCGTTGAAGGACTGGCCGGGGATACGCAGTATTTT. Amino acids: CSVEGLAGDTQYF.

This rearrangement joins TRBV4-2 to TRBJ1-5; 7 nucleotides line up with TRBD1. Germline V gives CDR1 LGHNA, CDR2 YNFKEQ. The CDR3 has 14 residues. V lost 0 bases and J lost 7; bases outside the gene matches: 3. The CDR3 DNA is TGTGCCAGCAGCCAAGAATCAGGGGGGCAGCCCCAGCATTTT. Its translation is CASSQESGGQPQHF.

Details on this clonotype: One end of the junction fails to match germline, which may point to a read error. V gene TRBV12-3 or TRBV12-4 combines with J gene TRBJ1-2, with D maybe TRBD1 (5 bases). CDR3 size: 12 residues. CDR3 nucleotides: TGTGCCAGCAGCCATGGGGACTATGGCTGCACCTTC. It translates to CASSHGDYGCTF.

This clonotype was detected a few times. This chain connects TRBV29-1 to TRBJ2-7, with D tentatively TRBD2 (6 bases). V shed 7 bases and J shed 3 bases, with 19 bases lying between them. This CDR3 has 14 residues. Per the germline V gene, CDR1 is SQVTM and CDR2 is ANQGSEA. CDR3 amino acids: CSAVGAEGGYEQYF. DNA of the CDR3: TGCAGCGCAGTTGGTGCGGAGGGCGGCTACGAGCAGTACTTC.

V and J are TRBV7-6 and TRBJ1-2, with unresolved D. V was shortened by 3 bases and J by 5 bases, with 13 bases between the two germline ends. Germline CDR1 and CDR2: SGHVS and FNYEAQ. The CDR3 runs 14 residues. The CDR3 loop is CASSFPPLVYGYTF. CDR3 sequence (DNA): TGTGCCAGCAGCTTCCCACCGTTGGTTTATGGCTACACCTTC. The whole variable domain, remainder taken from reference TRBV7-6 and TRBJ1-2, is GAGVSQSPRYKVTKRGQDVALRCDPISGHVSLYWYRQALGQGPEFLTYFNYEAQQDKSGLPNDRFSAERPEGSISTLTIQRTEQRDSAMYRCASSFPPLVYGYTFGSGTRLTVV.

A few counts support this clonotype. This chain uses TRBV2 with TRBJ2-7; 7 nucleotides line up with TRBD1. This CDR3 has 13 amino acids. Germline CDR1 and CDR2: SNHLY and FYNNEI. With 8 bases clipped from V and 0 bases from J, the junction kept 4 bases outside the gene matches. CDR3 region: CASDRDSSYEQYF. In nucleotides, the CDR3 is TGTGCCAGCGACCGGGACAGCTCCTACGAGCAGTACTTC. Together with reference TRBV2 and TRBJ2-7, the CDR3 gives the full variable domain: EPEVTQTPSHQVTQMGQEVILRCVPISNHLYFYWYRQILGQKVEFLVSFYNNEISEKSEIFDDQFSVERPDGSNFTLKIRSTKLEDSAMYFCASDRDSSYEQYFGPGTRLTVT.

The chain couples TRBV4-1 to TRBJ2-4, with D tentatively TRBD1 (6 bases). Germline V gene data show CDR1 as MGHRA and CDR2 as YSYEKL. The length of the CDR3 is 16 residues. V was pared by 4 bases and J by 13 bases, with 26 bases between. In DNA, the CDR3 is TGCGCCAGCAGCCGCAGTACCGGGACACACTTAGGAGAGCAGTACTTC. This codes for CASSRSTGTHLGEQYF.

The CDR3 is CASSFGQLLGTQYF. The CDR3 DNA reads TGCGCCAGCAGCTTTGGGCAGTTATTAGGGACCCAGTACTTC. This chain uses TRBV5-1 with TRBJ2-5; D is uncertain. V was shortened by 2 bases and J by 7 bases, with 15 bases between the two germline ends. The CDR3 has 14 amino acids. CDR1 and CDR2 (germline): SGHRS, YFSETQ.

The chain joins TRBV29-1 to TRBJ1-1, with 7 bases fitting TRBD1. Germline V gene lookup returns CDR1 SQVTM and CDR2 ANQGSEA. The CDR3 extends over 13 amino acids. The CDR3 DNA is TGCAGTGCCAACAGGGGTCGGAACACTGAAGCTTTCTTT. Protein: CSANRGRNTEAFF.

This clonotype was observed a few times. The chain has TRBV27 and TRBJ2-7; 10 bases line up with TRBD1. CDR1 is MNHEY and CDR2 is SMNVEV in the germline V gene (reference sequence). V was clipped by 3 bases and J by 4 bases; unmatched bases: 3. The CDR3 loop spans 14 amino acids. Here the CDR3 reads CASSFTGQGYEQYF. The CDR3, as DNA: TGTGCCAGCAGTTTTACGGGACAGGGGTACGAGCAGTACTTC.

A few counts support this clonotype. The rearrangement uses TRBV12-3 or TRBV12-4 and TRBJ1-2, with D possibly being TRBD1 (5 bases). Deletions cut 6 bases from V and 3 bases from J, with 11 bases between. This CDR3 region has 13 residues. The CDR3 DNA reads TGTGCCAGCAGCTCCGGACAATACTATGGCTACACCTTC. Amino acid sequence: CASSSGQYYGYTF.

The chain uses TRBV4-1 and TRBJ2-1, with 9 bases fitting TRBD2. The V gene end was trimmed by 3 bases and the J gene end by 4 bases; junction bases not matched to a gene: 10. Germline CDR1 MGHRA, CDR2 YSYEKL. The CDR3 consists of 17 residues. CDR3 in amino acids: CASSQPGTSQRYNEQFF. CDR3 coding DNA: TGCGCCAGCAGCCAGCCAGGGACTAGCCAAAGATACAATGAGCAGTTCTTC.

This clonotype was found once. The chain has TRBV5-1 and TRBJ2-5; no reliable D call. The J call may be incorrect, as the DNA end agrees better with TRBJ2-7. The CDR3 length is 10 residues. Germline CDR1 and CDR2: SGHRS and YFSETQ. DNA for the CDR3: TGCGCCACAAGGATAAACGAGCAGTACTTC. Amino acid sequence: CATRINEQYF.